This is a list of T cell receptor beta chains from one sample in a study of cytomegalovirus exposure and HLA in healthy donors. Produced via immunoSEQ multiplex PCR; TCRdb's table is partial and in-frame only. The data contain about 170,000 clones, 80% to 90% of them seen just once; the ten biggest clones take up just over 2.5%. Sample: PBMCs. Receptors were obtained from a man younger than 40 in good health and CMV-seropositive. Each CDR3 is given with its conserved first and last residue. The order of the fields is clone size, J gene, V gene, D gene, CDR3 protein, CDR3 DNA. The D gene is left open where the match is weak. Not all rows give a size; the values are once, few, many and, for expanded clones, a class.

size: NA; J: TRBJ2-1; V: TRBV11-3; D: NA; CDR3: CASSARDYNEQFF; DNA: TGTGCCAGCAGCGCCCGGGACTACAATGAGCAGTTCTTC
size: NA; J: TRBJ2-5; V: TRBV5-1; D: TRBD1; CDR3: CASSFGQGGETQYF; DNA: TGCGCCAGCAGCTTCGGACAGGGGGGAGAGACCCAGTACTTC
size: NA; J: TRBJ2-5; V: TRBV19; D: TRBD1; CDR3: CASSSQGAETQYF; DNA: TGTGCCAGTAGTAGCCAGGGGGCTGAGACCCAGTACTTC
size: NA; J: TRBJ2-1; V: TRBV5-4; D: NA; CDR3: CASSLSRNDEQFF; DNA: TGTGCCAGCAGCTTGTCTAGAAACGATGAGCAGTTCTTC
size: NA; J: TRBJ1-3; V: TRBV6-5; D: NA; CDR3: CASSYSMSHSGNTIYF; DNA: TGTGCCAGCAGTTACTCGATGTCCCACAGTGGAAACACCATATATTTT
size: few; J: TRBJ1-5; V: TRBV5-5; D: NA; CDR3: CASSLWVESNQPQHF; DNA: TGTGCCAGCAGCTTGTGGGTGGAGAGCAATCAGCCCCAGCATTTT
size: once; J: TRBJ1-3; V: TRBV5-1; D: NA; CDR3: CASSVGHTGNTIYF; DNA: TGCGCCAGCAGCGTGGGACACACTGGAAACACCATATATTTT
size: once; J: TRBJ1-1; V: TRBV29-1; D: NA; CDR3: CSTHQGLTEAFF; DNA: TGCAGCACCCATCAGGGATTAACTGAAGCTTTCTTT
size: NA; J: TRBJ2-5; V: TRBV12-5; D: NA; CDR3: CASGPPGREETQYF; DNA: TGTGCTAGTGGTCCCCCCGGGCGGGAAGAGACCCAGTACTTC
size: NA; J: TRBJ1-2; V: TRBV5-1; D: TRBD1; CDR3: CASSPGQAGGYTF; DNA: TGCGCCAGCAGCCCCGGACAGGCCGGTGGCTACACCTTC
size: once; J: TRBJ1-6; V: TRBV27; D: NA; CDR3: CASSLTYGGYNSPLHF; DNA: TGTGCCAGCAGTTTGACGTACGGCGGCTATAATTCACCCCTCCACTTT
size: once; J: TRBJ1-2; V: TRBV5-1; D: NA; CDR3: CASSPEDIRYGYTF; DNA: TGCGCCAGCAGCCCCGAGGACATCCGCTATGGCTACACCTTC
size: NA; J: TRBJ1-1; V: TRBV7-3; D: NA; CDR3: CASSGGQYTEAFF; DNA: TGTGCCAGCAGCGGAGGGCAGTACACTGAAGCTTTCTTT